The 9 T cell receptor beta chains given below trace back to one sample, sequenced in a study of breast tumors, draining lymph nodes, adjacent tissues (dated by TCRdb to about 2016). To prepare the library, multiplex PCR was applied. For sequencing, an Illumina HiSeq 2000 was employed. TCRdb trimmed public reads at Q25 via fastp, called clones via MiXCR and kept in-frame beta chains. Each CDR3 protein appears once, grouped with its most common genes and DNA. In all, the sample holds over 150,000 distinct CDR3 sequences, and 30% to 35% of those were seen once. The ten largest clones add up to 4% to 5.5% of the sample. The axillary draining lymph nodes of breast cancer patients were the source of the lymph node samples. Sequences were obtained from axillary lymph node tissue. The source of these receptors is a female donor with breast cancer. Some clones in this sample may be carry-over from other donors' samples.

At least ten counts were recorded for this clonotype. The V and J genes are TRBV11-3 and TRBJ2-1; 10 bases align to TRBD1. This CDR3 is built from 14 residues. V lost 5 bases, J lost 7 bases, and 5 bases stayed unmatched. From germline, CDR1 is SGHNT and CDR2 YENEEA. For the CDR3, the DNA is TGTGCCAGCAGCAACCGGGACAGGGGTAATGAGCAGTTCTTC. Its translation is CASSNRDRGNEQFF.

In this sample, this clonotype turned up many times. The chain joins TRBV6-2 or TRBV6-3 to TRBJ1-6; D gene ambiguous. Trimming shortened V by 4 bases and J by 7 bases, and 11 bases separated the two germline ends. Per the germline V gene, CDR1 is MNHEY and CDR2 is SVGEGT. The CDR3 consists of 14 residues. Here the CDR3 DNA reads TGTGCCAGCAGTTCCCCTCCTAGGAATTCACCCCTCCACTTT. Translated, it gives CASSSPPRNSPLHF.

This clonotype occurred many times. The chain couples TRBV6-2 or TRBV6-3 to TRBJ1-4; the D gene is possibly TRBD1 (5 bases). Trimming pared 7 bases from V and 10 bases from J, leaving 13 bases between. Germline loops: CDR1 MNHEY, CDR2 SVGEGT. The CDR3 loop spans 12 amino acids. The CDR3 coding sequence is TGTGCCAGCACTCAACCGGGGGGAAAACTGTTTTTT. Its translation: CASTQPGGKLFF.

The table lists this clonotype with many counts. The chain uses TRBV9 and TRBJ2-7; possibly TRBD2 for D (5 bases). V was pared by 3 bases and J by 3 bases, with 10 bases between. Germline assignment: CDR1 SGDLS and CDR2 YYNGEE. This CDR3 is built from 13 residues. Here the CDR3 DNA reads TGTGCCAGCAGCGAGTCGGACTTCTACGAGCAGTACTTC. It yields the protein CASSESDFYEQYF.

This clonotype has a single count. The rearrangement joins TRBV7-3 to TRBJ2-6; weak D call: TRBD1 (5 bases). The CDR3 runs to 14 residues. CDR1 and CDR2 (germline): SGHTA, FQGTGA. V lost 2 bases, J lost 15 bases, and 17 bases lay in between. This CDR3 reads CASSLGAMPDGLTF. CDR3 in DNA: TGTGCCAGCAGCTTAGGGGCCATGCCCGACGGCCTGACTTTC.

With respect to this clonotype: One base away lies a much larger clone, so this may be a sequencing read error. V usage is TRBV3-1 and J usage is TRBJ2-5; D may be TRBD1 or TRBD2 (5 bases each). CDR3 length: 15 residues. CDR1 is LGHDT, CDR2 YNNKEL, per germline (reference sequence). The CDR3 region is CAGSQDLGRRETQYF. Written as DNA, the CDR3 is TGTGCCGGCAGCCAAGACCTGGGACGACGAGAGACCCAGTACTTC.

In this sample, this clonotype turned up many times. The chain uses TRBV24-1 and TRBJ2-1; 12 bases fit TRBD2. Germline V lookup: CDR1 KGHDR, CDR2 SFDVKD. The V segment lost 1 base and the J segment 7 bases; nucleotides outside the gene matches: 4. This CDR3 is built from 16 residues. CDR3 protein: CATSDFSSGRENEQFF. Written as DNA, the CDR3 is TGTGCCACCAGTGATTTCTCTAGCGGGAGGGAAAATGAGCAGTTCTTC.

There are many counts of this clonotype. This chain uses TRBV24-1 with TRBJ2-7; D might be TRBD1 or TRBD2, each matching 5 bases. Germline loops: CDR1 KGHDR, CDR2 SFDVKD. Trimming removed 2 bases at V and 3 bases at J, with 16 bases between. This CDR3 region has 16 residues. DNA of the CDR3: TGTGCCACCAGTGATTCTGGGGGAGTAGGATTCTACGAGCAGTACTTC. It yields the protein CATSDSGGVGFYEQYF.

In its sample, this clonotype was seen a few times. A much more abundant neighbour one base away suggests this may be a read error. The CDR3 DNA follows: TGCGCCAGCAGCCAACAGGGAAATGAGCACTTCTTC. Amino acid sequence: CASSQQGNEHFF. The chain joins TRBV5-1 to TRBJ2-1; a possible D gene is TRBD1 (6 bases). Looked up from germline, CDR1 is SGHRS and CDR2 is YFSETQ. The CDR3 length is 12 residues.